A selection of T cell receptor beta chains follows, all from one sample in a study of human T cells and chemical hapten exposure. In TCRdb, the RACE reads were re-called with MiXCR into one record per CDR3 protein. The table has 60,000 to 65,000 distinct CDR3 sequences, about 10% seen once. The starting material was whole blood, obtained in connection with sensitization to the hapten diphenylcyclopropenone (DPC). The origin of the receptors is a woman in her 30s with alopecia areata. Some clones in this sample may be carry-over from other donors' samples. The CDR3 runs from the conserved cysteine through the conserved F or W. The order of the fields is J gene, D gene, V gene, clone size, CDR3 DNA, CDR3 protein. The D gene is left open where the match is weak. A row's size may be missing; if present it is once, few, many or a size class.

TRBJ1-5	TRBD1	TRBV19	few	TGTGCCAGTAGCGCAGGGGGCGCATGGCAGCCCCAGCATTTT	CASSAGGAWQPQHF
TRBJ2-2	TRBD2	TRBV27	-	TGTGCCAGCAGGCGCGGGGGGACTAACACCGGGGAGCTGTTTTTT	CASRRGGTNTGELFF
TRBJ1-1	TRBD1	TRBV27	-	TGTGCCAGCAGTTGGGACAGGGTGAACACTGAAGCTTTCTTT	CASSWDRVNTEAFF
TRBJ2-2	-	TRBV2	few	TGTGCCAGCAGTGTATCACAGACGAGCACCGGGGAGCTGTTTTTT	CASSVSQTSTGELFF
TRBJ2-2	TRBD1	TRBV7-6	many	TGTGCCAGCAGCTCTAGACAGGGGCCATCCGGGGAGCTGTTTTTT	CASSSRQGPSGELFF
TRBJ1-1	-	TRBV4-3	few	TGCGCCAGCAGCCAAGACTGGAGGGTTTCGATTATGGCTTTCTTT	CASSQDWRVSIMAFF
TRBJ2-5	-	TRBV11-1	few	TGTGCCAGCAGCTTAGGCTGGGCCGAAGAGACCCAGTACTTC	CASSLGWAEETQYF
TRBJ2-7	-	TRBV18	few	TGTGCCAGCTCACCAGAAAACCAAGCAGGAGAGCAGTACTTC	CASSPENQAGEQYF
TRBJ1-1	-	TRBV4-3	few	TGCGCCAGCAGCCGTAACCGGGGGCAGGGGAATATGAACACTGAAGCTTTCTTT	CASSRNRGQGNMNTEAFF
TRBJ1-1	-	TRBV7-6	few	TGTGCCAGCAGCCTAATCGGCCCTCTCGGGGACGTCGGTCTGGGCACTGAAGCTTTCTTT	CASSLIGPLGDVGLGTEAFF
TRBJ1-5	TRBD1	TRBV6-5	many	TGTGCCAGCAGTATAGGGACAGGCCGAGATAGCAATCAGCCCCAGCATTTT	CASSIGTGRDSNQPQHF
TRBJ2-2	-	TRBV7-6	few	TGTGCCAGCAGCTTTAGGACGGGGACGAACACCGGGGAGCTGTTTTTT	CASSFRTGTNTGELFF
TRBJ1-3	-	TRBV29-1	many	TGCAGCGTGACATCTGGAAACACCATATATTTT	CSVTSGNTIYF
TRBJ2-2	-	TRBV7-9	many	TGTGCCAGCAGCCTAGGGACGGCCAACACCGGGGAGCTGTTTTTT	CASSLGTANTGELFF
TRBJ1-1	TRBD1	TRBV7-8	many	TGTGCCAGCAGCCTACGGACAGGGGGGATGAACACTGAAGCTTTCTTT	CASSLRTGGMNTEAFF
TRBJ2-3	-	TRBV5-5	many	TGTGCCAGCAGCGGGGACCAAGATACGCAGTATTTT	CASSGDQDTQYF
TRBJ2-1	TRBD2	TRBV6-6	-	TGTGCCAGCAGGCTCGGGACTAGCGGCTACAATGAGCAGTTCTTC	CASRLGTSGYNEQFF